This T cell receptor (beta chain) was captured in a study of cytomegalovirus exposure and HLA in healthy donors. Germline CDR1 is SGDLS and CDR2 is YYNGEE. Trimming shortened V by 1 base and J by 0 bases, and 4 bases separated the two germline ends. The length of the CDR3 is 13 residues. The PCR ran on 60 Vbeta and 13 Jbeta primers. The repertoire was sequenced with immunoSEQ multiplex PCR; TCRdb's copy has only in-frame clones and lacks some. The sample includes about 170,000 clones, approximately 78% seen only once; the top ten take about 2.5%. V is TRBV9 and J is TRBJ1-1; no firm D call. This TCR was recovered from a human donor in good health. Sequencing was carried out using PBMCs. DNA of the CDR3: TGTGCCAGCAGCGTATTAGTGAACACTGAAGCTTTCTTT. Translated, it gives CASSVLVNTEAFF. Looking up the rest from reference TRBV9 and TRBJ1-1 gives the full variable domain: DSGVTQTPKHLITATGQRVTLRCSPRSGDLSVYWYQQSLDQGLQFLIQYYNGEERAKGNILERFSAQQFPDLHSELNLSSLELGDSALYFCASSVLVNTEAFFGQGTRLTVV.